These 2 T cell receptor beta chains share one sample of origin, sequenced in a study of human T cells and chemical hapten exposure. From the RACE reads, TCRdb called clonotypes with MiXCR, one entry per CDR3 protein. The sample records roughly 60,000 distinct CDR3 sequences, 9.5% to 15% being singletons. Time point denoted: patch test 3, about 24 weeks after DPC sensitization. The sample's treatment: therapeutic diphenylcyclopropenone sensitization with weekly scalp DPC. The input for sequencing was whole blood, taken in connection with sensitization to the hapten diphenylcyclopropenone (DPC). These receptor sequences come from a man between 25 and 39 years old with alopecia areata. Some clones in this sample may be carry-over from other donors' samples.

This clonotype was counted ten times or more. The chain uses TRBV28 and TRBJ1-2; 11 bases agree with TRBD1. CDR1 is MDHEN and CDR2 is SYDVKM in the germline V gene. The V and J ends lost 5 bases and 4 bases, in that order; junction bases with no gene match: 3. There are 14 residues in the CDR3. This CDR3 is CASSLGTGGYGYTF. For the CDR3, the DNA is TGTGCCAGCAGTCTCGGGACAGGGGGCTATGGCTACACCTTC.

The chain employs TRBV20-1 and TRBJ1-2; 8 positions agree with TRBD1. Germline V gene sequence: CDR1 DFQATT, CDR2 SNEGSKA (reference sequence). The J segment lost 7 bases and the V segment lost 4 bases, leaving 5 bases of the junction unmatched. The CDR3 contains 12 residues. CDR3 nucleotide sequence: TGCAGTGCTACTGACAGGGGCAGTGGCTACACCTTC. Amino acids: CSATDRGSGYTF.